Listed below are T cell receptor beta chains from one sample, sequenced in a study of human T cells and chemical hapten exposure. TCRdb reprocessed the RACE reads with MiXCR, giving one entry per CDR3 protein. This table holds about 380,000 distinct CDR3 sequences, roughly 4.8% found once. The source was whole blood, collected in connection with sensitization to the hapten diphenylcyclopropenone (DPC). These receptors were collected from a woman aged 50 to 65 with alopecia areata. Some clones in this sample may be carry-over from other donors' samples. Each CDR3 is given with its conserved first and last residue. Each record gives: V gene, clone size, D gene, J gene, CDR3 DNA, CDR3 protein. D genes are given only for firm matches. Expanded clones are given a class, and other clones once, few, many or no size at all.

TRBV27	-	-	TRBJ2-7	TGTGCCAGCAGCCCTGCCGTCTTCTACGAGCAGTACTTC	CASSPAVFYEQYF
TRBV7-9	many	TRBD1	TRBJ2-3	TGTGCCAGCAGCTCGACAGGGGCTTCAGATACGCAGTATTTT	CASSSTGASDTQYF
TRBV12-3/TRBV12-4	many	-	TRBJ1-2	TGTGCCAGCAGTTTTGGGTCGGCAGGGGTCTCCACCTTC	CASSFGSAGVSTF
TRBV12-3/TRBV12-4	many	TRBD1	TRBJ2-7	TGTGCCAGCAGCCTTGGACAGGGGCCCCCCTACGAGCAGTACTTC	CASSLGQGPPYEQYF
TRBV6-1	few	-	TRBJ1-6	TGTGCCAGCAGTGAAGCTGGGACCCGGAATTCACCCCTCCACTTT	CASSEAGTRNSPLHF
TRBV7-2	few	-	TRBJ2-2	TGTGCCAGCAGCCCCGGACGGAGCACCGGGGAGCTGTTTTTT	CASSPGRSTGELFF
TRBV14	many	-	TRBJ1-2	TGTGCCAGCAGCCAAGAGGGGGGTGACTATGGCTACACCTTC	CASSQEGGDYGYTF
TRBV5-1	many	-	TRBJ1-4	TGCGCCAGCAGCTTGCAGTCAGGGGAATATGAAAAACTGTTTTTT	CASSLQSGEYEKLFF
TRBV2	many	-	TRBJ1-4	TGTGCCAGCGAGGCGGCCGGGGAGGAAAAACTGTTTTTT	CASEAAGEEKLFF
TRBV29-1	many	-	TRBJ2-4	TGCAGCGTTGAGGGAGCCAAAAACATTCAGTACTTC	CSVEGAKNIQYF
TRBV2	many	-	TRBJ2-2	TGTGCCAGCACCGGTGTGGCCTGGGAGCTGTTTTTT	CASTGVAWELFF
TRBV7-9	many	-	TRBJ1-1	TGTGCCAGCAGCTTAAAGCAGATGAGCTTGAGCACTGAAGCTTTCTTT	CASSLKQMSLSTEAFF
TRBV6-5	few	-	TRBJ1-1	TGTGCCAGCAGTTACTCCGGGGGCAGGGCCCAGAACACTGAAGCTTTCTTT	CASSYSGGRAQNTEAFF
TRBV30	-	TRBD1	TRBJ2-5	TGTGCCTGGAGTCGGGACAGGGGATACCAAGAGACCCAGTACTTC	CAWSRDRGYQETQYF
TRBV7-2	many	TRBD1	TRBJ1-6	TGTGCCAGCAGCACCGGGACAGACAATAATTCACCCCTCCACTTT	CASSTGTDNNSPLHF
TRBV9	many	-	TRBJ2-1	TGTGCCAGCAGCGTCCCTCCAAATGAGCAGTTCTTC	CASSVPPNEQFF
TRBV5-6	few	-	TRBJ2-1	TGTGCCAGCAGTTGGGGCCGGGACAATGAGCAGTTCTTC	CASSWGRDNEQFF
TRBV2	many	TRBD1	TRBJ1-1	TGTGCCAGCAGTAATGACAGGGGGCAATTAGGGGAAGCTTTCTTT	CASSNDRGQLGEAFF
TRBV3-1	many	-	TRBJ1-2	TGTGCCAGCGCCCGAGGGAGAGATGATGGCTACACCTTC	CASARGRDDGYTF
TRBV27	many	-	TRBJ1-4	TGTGCCAGCAGTTTACCAGGGGCGGACGAAAAACTGTTTTTT	CASSLPGADEKLFF
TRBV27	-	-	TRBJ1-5	TGTGCCACCGGCCCAGGCAATCAGCCCCAGCATTTT	CATGPGNQPQHF
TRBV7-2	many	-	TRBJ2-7	TGTGCCAGCAGCTTAGTATCGATTAGCTCCTACGAGCAGTACTTC	CASSLVSISSYEQYF
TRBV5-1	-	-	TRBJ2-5	TGCGCCAGCAGCTTGGAGCCCCGCGGCAGCCAAGAGACCCAGTACTTC	CASSLEPRGSQETQYF
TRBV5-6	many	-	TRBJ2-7	TGTGCCAGCAGCTTCGACCGCTACGAGCAGTACTTC	CASSFDRYEQYF
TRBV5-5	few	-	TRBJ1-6	TGTGCCAGCAGCTCTTTAAGCTCCTATAATTCACCCCTCCACTTT	CASSSLSSYNSPLHF
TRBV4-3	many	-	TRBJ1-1	TGCGCCAGCAGCCAATATGACTCCGGGAACACTGAAGCTTTCTTT	CASSQYDSGNTEAFF
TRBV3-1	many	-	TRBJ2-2	TGTGCCAGCAGCCAAGTGTCGGTCGGGGAGCTGTTTTTT	CASSQVSVGELFF
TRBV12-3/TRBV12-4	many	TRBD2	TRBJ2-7	TGTGCCAGCAGTTCGCGGGGGGCGATCTACGAGCAGTACTTC	CASSSRGAIYEQYF
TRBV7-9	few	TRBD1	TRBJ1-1	TGTGCCAGCAGCTTAGACAGGGGTAATATGAACACTGAAGCTTTCTTT	CASSLDRGNMNTEAFF
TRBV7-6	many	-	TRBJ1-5	TGTGCCAGCAGCTTAGCGCCGATGGGGCCAAGCAATCAGCCCCAGCATTTT	CASSLAPMGPSNQPQHF
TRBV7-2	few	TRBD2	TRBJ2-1	TGTGCCAGCAGCTTAATCGGAACTAGCGGGTCAAGGGCCTACAATGAGCAGTTCTTC	CASSLIGTSGSRAYNEQFF
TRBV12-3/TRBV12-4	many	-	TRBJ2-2	TGTGCCAGCAGTCCTGGGACCTTTCTCGGGCTGTTTTTT	CASSPGTFLGLFF
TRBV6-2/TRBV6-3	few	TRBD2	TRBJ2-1	TGTGCCAGCAGTTACGCGTCCTCCCTAGCGGAAGAAGAGCAGTTCTTC	CASSYASSLAEEEQFF
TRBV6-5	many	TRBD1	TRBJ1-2	TGTGCCAGCAGTTACTCGTCAGGGGGGAATGGCTACACCTTC	CASSYSSGGNGYTF
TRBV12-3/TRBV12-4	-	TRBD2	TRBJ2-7	TGTGCCAGCAGCGACGGCGGGGGGCAGACTAGCTCCTACGAGCAGTACTTC	CASSDGGGQTSSYEQYF
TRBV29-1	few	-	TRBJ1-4	TGCAGCGTCCAAGGTTCGGAGGTTGAAAAACTGTTTTTT	CSVQGSEVEKLFF
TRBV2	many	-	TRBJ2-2	TGTGCCAGCAGTGAACTACTGCAGACCGGGGAGCTGTTTTTT	CASSELLQTGELFF
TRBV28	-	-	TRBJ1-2	TGTGCCAGCAGGCACAACGCAGGGGGCTACACCTTC	CASRHNAGGYTF
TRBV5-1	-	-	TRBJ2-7	TGCGCCAGCAGCTGGGTGGAGGGGTACGAGCAGTACTTC	CASSWVEGYEQYF
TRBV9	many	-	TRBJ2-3	TGTGCCAGCAGCGTAGGAGGAGGGCAGGGTAGCACAGATACGCAGTATTTT	CASSVGGGQGSTDTQYF
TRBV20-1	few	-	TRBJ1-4	TGCAGTGCTCAAGGGACAATAGGAGAAAAACTGTTTTTT	CSAQGTIGEKLFF
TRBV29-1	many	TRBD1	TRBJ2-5	TGCAGCGTGGACAGGGGGCGCGGGGAGACCCAGTACTTC	CSVDRGRGETQYF
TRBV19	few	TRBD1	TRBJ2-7	TGTGCCAGTAGTTCCTCCGGGACAGGGGCCCACGAGCAGTACTTC	CASSSSGTGAHEQYF
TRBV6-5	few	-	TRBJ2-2	TGTGCCAGCAGCCACGGGGGATGGGGGAACACCGGGGAGCTGTTTTTT	CASSHGGWGNTGELFF
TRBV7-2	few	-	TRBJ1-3	TGTGCCAGCAGCCCAGGACCGGACAAGCTAGGAAACACCATATATTTT	CASSPGPDKLGNTIYF
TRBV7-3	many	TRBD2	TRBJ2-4	TGTGCCAGCAGCTTGGGGGGGACGGACATTCAGTACTTC	CASSLGGTDIQYF
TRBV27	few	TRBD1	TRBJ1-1	TGTGCCAGCACGGGACAGGGAAGCACTGAAGCTTTCTTT	CASTGQGSTEAFF
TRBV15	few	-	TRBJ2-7	TGTGCCACCAGCAGTACTATTACAGGTCAGATCTACGAGCAGTACTTC	CATSSTITGQIYEQYF
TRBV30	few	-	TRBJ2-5	TGTGCCTGGAGTTCGGGGGTCCCCCCAGAGACCCAGTACTTC	CAWSSGVPPETQYF
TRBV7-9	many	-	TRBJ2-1	TGTGCCAGCACCCTAGCCAATGAGCAGTTCTTC	CASTLANEQFF
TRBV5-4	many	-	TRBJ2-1	TGTGCCAGCAGCTTTACGAGTGAGCAGTTCTTC	CASSFTSEQFF